The 18 T cell receptor beta chains presented below share a single source sample, sequenced in a study of response to subunit inactivated influenza vaccine. One entry per CDR3 protein, called by TCRdb with MiXCR from the RT-PCR reads. The sample carries about 500,000 distinct CDR3 sequences, approximately 15% recorded once. The specimen was CD4+ T cells sorted from PBMCs, collected about 23 months after vaccination. The receptors come from a man aged 50-75 years who received an inactivated influenza vaccine.

With respect to this clonotype: The junction departs from germline at one end; a sequencing error may be responsible. This sequence joins TRBV3-1 and TRBJ2-7, with D perhaps matching TRBD2 (6 bases). This CDR3 has 16 residues. In germline, CDR1 is LGHDT, CDR2 YNNKEL (reference sequence). CDR3 residues: CASCQDVASAYYEQYF. DNA of the CDR3: TGTGCCAGCTGCCAAGATGTGGCTAGCGCGTACTACGAGCAGTACTTC.

The chain recombines TRBV5-1 with TRBJ1-5, with a weak D call TRBD1 (5 bases). The germline V and J ends were trimmed by 0 bases and 6 bases, with 10 bases remaining between them. CDR3 size: 14 residues. Germline V gene sequence: CDR1 SGHRS, CDR2 YFSETQ. In DNA form, the CDR3 reads TGCGCCAGCAGCTTGGGCGGCGGGGGTCAGCCCCAGCATTTT. It translates to CASSLGGGGQPQHF.

This clonotype was seen repeatedly, ten times or more. The chain has TRBV7-3 and TRBJ2-2, with D perhaps being TRBD1 or TRBD2 (5 bases each). This CDR3 is built from 15 residues. Trimming left V 2 bases short and J 5 bases short, with 12 bases between. CDR1 and CDR2 from the germline V gene are SGHTA and FQGTGA. The CDR3 DNA sequence: TGTGCCAGCAGCTTAGGGGGAGATCGGACCGGGGAGCTGTTTTTT. Its translation is CASSLGGDRTGELFF.

On this clonotype itself: At one of its ends the junction is not consistent with the germline gene, which may arise from a read error. V is TRBV20-1 and J is TRBJ1-5; D ambiguous. Germline V gives CDR1 DFQATT, CDR2 SNEGSKA (reference sequence). The CDR3 covers 14 residues. CDR3 DNA sequence: TGCTGTGCTAGAGAACAGAGAAGCAATCAGCCCCAGCATTTT. It codes for CCAREQRSNQPQHF.

This clonotype turned up a few times. The chain combines TRBV5-1 with TRBJ1-3; D perhaps matches TRBD1 (6 bases). Germline CDR1 is SGHRS and CDR2 is YFSETQ. There are 14 residues in the CDR3. Between the trimmed V and J ends, which lost 5 bases and 2 bases, there was a span of 11 bases. CDR3 residues: CASRLTGTGNTIYF. CDR3 nucleotide sequence: TGCGCCAGCAGATTAACAGGGACTGGAAACACCATATATTTT.

This chain connects TRBV7-2 to TRBJ2-1; 8 bases are shared with TRBD1. The CDR3 contains 15 residues. CDR1 is SGHTA, CDR2 FQGNSA, per germline. Trimming at V came to 2 bases and at J to 5 bases, leaving 5 bases not matched to a gene. DNA of the CDR3: TGTGCCAGCAGCTTAACAGGGGGGATCGACAATGAGCAGTTCTTC. This encodes CASSLTGGIDNEQFF.

CDR3 DNA: TGTGCCAGCAGCTCTCCGGGACCGGTGGATGGCTACACCTTC. Translation: CASSSPGPVDGYTF. J is TRBJ1-2 and V is TRBV5-6; possibly TRBD1 for D (5 bases). The germline V gene has CDR1 SGHDT and CDR2 YYEEEE. This CDR3 region has 14 residues. V lost 3 bases to trimming and J lost 6 bases, with 15 bases between them.

A few counts support this clonotype. V gene TRBV6-2 or TRBV6-3 combines with J gene TRBJ1-1; TRBD1 aligns across 7 bases. V trimming: 6 bases; J trimming: 2 bases; junction bases outside the gene matches: 6. CDR1 is MNHEY and CDR2 is SVGEGT in the germline V gene. The CDR3 runs to 14 residues. The CDR3 nucleotides are TGTGCCAGCAGAACAGGGGTTGGCAACACTGAAGCTTTCTTT. This sequence encodes CASRTGVGNTEAFF.

This clonotype was found a few times. The gene calls are TRBV14 and TRBJ2-3; 7 positions agree with TRBD1. The CDR3 is 15 residues long. CDR1 and CDR2 (germline): SGHDN, FVKESK. J gave up 6 bases and V 4 bases, and 10 bases lay outside the gene matches. Here the CDR3 DNA reads TGTGCCAGCAGCCCCCGGACAGGACTCATGGATACGCAGTATTTT. This encodes CASSPRTGLMDTQYF. The variable domain in full, with the rest retrieved from reference TRBV14 and TRBJ2-3, is EAGVTQFPSHSVIEKGQTVTLRCDPISGHDNLYWYRRVMGKEIKFLLHFVKESKQDESGMPNNRFLAERTGGTYSTLKVQPAELEDSGVYFCASSPRTGLMDTQYFGPGTRLTVL.

The chain carries TRBV7-9 and TRBJ1-2; 7 nucleotides match TRBD1. The CDR3 spans 15 residues. CDR1 and CDR2 (germline): SEHNR, FQNEAQ (reference sequence). V was pared by 1 base and J by 6 bases, with 8 bases of the junction left unmatched. The CDR3 sequence: CASSLEDSRGNGYTF. CDR3 DNA: TGTGCCAGCAGCTTAGAGGACTCCAGGGGGAATGGCTACACCTTC.

This clonotype was found many times. V gene TRBV20-1 combines with J gene TRBJ2-1; D is undetermined. The CDR3 loop spans 14 amino acids. Looked up from germline, CDR1 is DFQATT and CDR2 is SNEGSKA (reference sequence). Trimming shortened V by 6 bases and J by 2 bases, and 14 bases separated the two germline ends. In nucleotides, the CDR3 is TGCAGTGCGAGCCATTACTCTGCCTACAATGAGCAGTTCTTC. Its protein is CSASHYSAYNEQFF.

The sample holds a few counts of this clonotype. The rearrangement links TRBV20-1 to TRBJ2-7; 10 bases are a match to TRBD2. This CDR3 is 15 amino acids long. Germline trimming cut 2 bases from V and 6 bases from J; bases unmatched to any gene: 10. The germline V gene has CDR1 DFQATT and CDR2 SNEGSKA (reference sequence). As DNA, the CDR3 is TGCAGTGCTAGAAGGAGGACTAGCGGATGGGTCGAGCAGTACTTC. Protein product: CSARRRTSGWVEQYF.

V usage is TRBV2 and J usage is TRBJ2-7; D is perhaps TRBD2 (6 bases). This CDR3 region has 13 residues. V lost 2 bases and J 3 bases, leaving 8 bases between the germline ends. Looked up from germline, CDR1 is SNHLY and CDR2 is FYNNEI. The CDR3 nucleotides read TGTGCCAGCAGTGAAATGCGGGGCTACGAGCAGTACTTC. The encoded protein is CASSEMRGYEQYF.

The gene calls are TRBV11-1 and TRBJ2-5; D remains ambiguous. Between the trimmed V and J ends, which lost 4 bases and 6 bases, there was a span of 6 bases. This CDR3 comprises 11 residues. Germline V lookup: CDR1 SGHAT, CDR2 FQDESV (reference sequence). The CDR3 coding sequence is TGTGCCAGCAGCTCATCCCAGACCCAGTACTTC. Protein: CASSSSQTQYF. The whole variable domain, filled in from reference TRBV11-1 and TRBJ2-5, reads EAEVAQSPRYKITEKSQAVAFWCDPISGHATLYWYRQILGQGPELLVQFQDESVVDDSQLPKDRFSAERLKGVDSTLKIQPAELGDSAMYLCASSSSQTQYFGPGTRLLVL.

The rearrangement joins TRBV7-2 to TRBJ1-5, with D perhaps TRBD1 (5 bases). CDR1 and CDR2 (germline): SGHTA, FQGNSA. The CDR3 is made up of 13 amino acids. V was clipped by 5 bases and J by 6 bases, with 11 bases between them. CDR3 nucleotide sequence: TGTGCCAGCAGCCGGACATTGAGTCAGCCCCAGCATTTT. Protein: CASSRTLSQPQHF.

This clonotype has ten or more counts. The chain links TRBV20-1 to TRBJ1-1, with no clear D. V lost 7 bases and J 12 bases, leaving 24 bases between the germline ends. Germline CDR1 is DFQATT and CDR2 is SNEGSKA (reference sequence). The CDR3 runs 13 residues. CDR3 region: CSGEESGRPVTFF. The CDR3 region has the DNA TGCAGTGGAGAAGAATCCGGACGGCCTGTTACTTTCTTT.

V and J are TRBV5-1 and TRBJ2-7; 12 bases line up with TRBD2. With 2 bases clipped from V and 4 bases from J, the junction kept 1 base outside the gene matches. The CDR3 runs to 14 residues. Germline values: CDR1 SGHRS, CDR2 YFSETQ. CDR3 sequence: CASSFLAGGYEQYF. The CDR3 region has the DNA TGCGCCAGCAGCTTTCTAGCGGGAGGGTACGAGCAGTACTTC.

The V call is TRBV12-3 or TRBV12-4, the J call TRBJ2-3; D may be TRBD1 (6 bases). The V end lost 3 bases, the J end lost 3 bases, and 16 bases lay between the germline ends. The CDR3 totals 16 residues. The CDR3 is CASSFYVQGGTDTQYF. The CDR3 DNA is TGTGCCAGCAGTTTTTATGTACAGGGCGGGACAGATACGCAGTATTTT.